This T cell receptor (beta chain) derives from a study of shared clonotypes between healthy human individuals. Donors had no recently reported acute infections or vaccinations and were HIV-negative. About this clone itself: Its matching antigen is unknown.

Per germline, CDR1 SNHLY and CDR2 FYNNEI. CDR3 size: 14 residues. The V segment lost 6 bases and the J segment 2 bases; nucleotides outside the gene matches: 5. Broader study findings: Measured sharing among donors was expected to vary with sequencing depth. The small donor group covered limited genetic and exposure diversity.

The repertoire was sequenced with immunoSEQ multiplex PCR; TCRdb's copy has only in-frame clones and lacks some. The table lists 2 million to 2.5 million clones, approximately 90% of them singletons. The receptor was isolated from a man in his late teens or twenties in good health. Some clones in this sample may be carry-over from other donors' samples. The J gene is TRBJ2-5, the V gene TRBV2, with 8 bases fitting TRBD1. Specimen: naive CD4+ T cells from PBMCs. Subset here: CD45RA+ positively selected. The CDR3 loop reads CASSPDRAQETQYF. The CDR3 nucleotides are TGTGCCAGCAGCCCGGACAGGGCTCAAGAGACCCAGTACTTC.